Following are 26 T cell receptor beta chains from one sample sequenced in a study of T-cell memory formation after mild COVID-19. From the 5' RACE reads, TCRdb called clonotypes with MiXCR, one entry per CDR3 protein. The data hold around 200,000 distinct CDR3 sequences, with 18% observed a single time. Sequencing was performed on PBMCs or a T cell subset sorted from them (not recorded which). The origin of the receptors is a man aged 18 to 35 who had mild COVID-19 (a few samples of this study predate the infection). Cell type and time point are not known.

This clonotype was seen only a few times. The chain carries TRBV7-2 and TRBJ2-4; 7 positions agree with TRBD1. Germline loops: CDR1 SGHTA, CDR2 FQGNSA. Germline trimming cut 6 bases from V and 9 bases from J; bases unmatched to any gene: 8. The CDR3 has 13 residues. The CDR3 sequence is CASRRRQGGIQYF. CDR3 nucleotide sequence: TGTGCCAGCAGGAGAAGACAGGGTGGCATTCAGTACTTC.

In its sample, this clonotype was seen a few times. The genes are TRBV20-1 and TRBJ1-1, with D hard to call. V lost 0 bases and J 4 bases, leaving 18 bases between the germline ends. The CDR3 totals 16 residues. Germline loops: CDR1 DFQATT, CDR2 SNEGSKA (reference sequence). DNA for the CDR3: TGCAGTGCTAGAGACGCCGGCAGGCCCTGGGGCACTGAAGCTTTCTTT. Amino acid sequence: CSARDAGRPWGTEAFF.

There are many counts of this clonotype. V is TRBV5-1 and J is TRBJ2-7, with D perhaps TRBD1 (5 bases). The germline gives CDR1 SGHRS, CDR2 YFSETQ. The CDR3 spans 13 residues. Trimming cost V 3 bases and J 1 base, with 8 bases left between them. The CDR3 coding sequence is TGCGCCAGCAGCTACGGACAATCCTACGAGCAGTACTTC. Translation gives CASSYGQSYEQYF.

This clonotype has only a few counts. The J gene is TRBJ2-2, the V gene TRBV2; D uncertain. The CDR3 runs to 13 residues. V was shortened by 8 bases and J by 1 base, with 8 bases between the two germline ends. Looked up from germline, CDR1 is SNHLY and CDR2 is FYNNEI. The CDR3 DNA follows: TGTGCCAGCCGGACCGAGAACACCGGGGAGCTGTTTTTT. Translation gives CASRTENTGELFF.

This clonotype has only a few counts. This chain uses TRBV3-1 with TRBJ1-1; D remains unclear. CDR3 length: 14 residues. The germline V and J ends were trimmed by 3 bases and 0 bases, with 8 bases remaining between them. Germline V lookup: CDR1 LGHDT, CDR2 YNNKEL (reference sequence). DNA of the CDR3: TGTGCCAGCAGCCATAATCCGTTGAACACTGAAGCTTTCTTT. Its translation is CASSHNPLNTEAFF.

The table lists this clonotype with a few counts. In DNA form, the CDR3 reads TGTGCCAGCAGCGTAGCGGGACAGGGAGGCACCGGGGAGCTGTTTTTT. Amino acids: CASSVAGQGGTGELFF. The chain is built from TRBV9 and TRBJ2-2; TRBD1 aligns across 9 bases. Trimming cost V 0 bases and J 4 bases; bases outside gene matches: 4. The CDR3 sequence is 16 residues long. Germline V gives CDR1 SGDLS, CDR2 YYNGEE.

This clonotype has more than one count but fewer than ten. The chain recombines TRBV5-1 with TRBJ2-3, with D possibly being TRBD1 (6 bases). This CDR3 comprises 14 residues. Between the trimmed V and J ends, which lost 0 bases and 6 bases, there was a span of 11 bases. Germline loops: CDR1 SGHRS, CDR2 YFSETQ. In DNA form, the CDR3 reads TGCGCCAGCAGCTTGGACAGGGAACAGGATACGCAGTATTTT. This encodes CASSLDREQDTQYF.

This clonotype came up a few times. The rearrangement joins TRBV12-3 or TRBV12-4 to TRBJ2-5; the D gene is possibly TRBD1 (6 bases). The ends were cut back, 7 bases at V and 4 bases at J, with 16 bases in the middle. This CDR3 region has 14 residues. The CDR3 nucleotides are TGTGCCAGCACTACCTTGGGGGCAGTAGAGACCCAGTACTTC. This sequence encodes CASTTLGAVETQYF.

This clonotype was picked up one time. This could be a read error, since a much larger clone is one nucleotide away. This chain joins TRBV28 and TRBJ1-5, with 8 bases fitting TRBD1. V lost 6 bases to trimming and J lost 6 bases; unmatched junction nucleotides: 10. Looked up from germline, CDR1 is MDHEN and CDR2 is SYDVKM. There are 15 residues in the CDR3. The CDR3 spells CASSLAGQDPQPQHF. CDR3 in DNA: TGTGCCAGCAGCCTGGCGGGACAGGATCCTCAGCCCCAGCATTTT.

The V and J genes are TRBV7-2 and TRBJ1-6; D is unclear. V lost 0 bases, J lost 10 bases, and 10 bases lay in between. The CDR3 is 14 amino acids. CDR1 and CDR2 (germline): SGHTA, FQGNSA. The CDR3 spells CASSLAAVISPLHF. The CDR3 region has the DNA TGTGCCAGCAGCTTAGCGGCGGTCATCTCACCCCTCCACTTT.

Only a few counts were recorded for this clonotype. V is TRBV7-2 and J is TRBJ1-3; D possibly corresponds to TRBD1 (5 bases). CDR1 SGHTA and CDR2 FQGNSA come from the germline V gene. The CDR3 length is 13 residues. Trimming removed 7 bases from V and 4 bases from J, with 11 bases in between. CDR3 loop: CASTGAWGNTIYF. The DNA for the CDR3 is TGTGCCAGCACTGGGGCTTGGGGAAACACCATATATTTT.

In DNA form, the CDR3 reads TGTGCCAGCAGGAGGGACCTGGGGAACACCGGGGAGCTGTTTTTT. Its translation: CASRRDLGNTGELFF. This chain joins TRBV7-9 and TRBJ2-2; D possibly matches TRBD1 or TRBD2 (5 bases each). The V end was cut by 6 bases, the J end by 1 base, with 12 bases between. The CDR3 sequence is 15 residues long. From germline, CDR1 is SEHNR and CDR2 FQNEAQ (reference sequence).

The gene calls are TRBV7-2 and TRBJ2-3, with D tentatively TRBD2 (7 bases). CDR3 length: 14 amino acids. Trimming removed 5 bases from V and 3 bases from J, with 12 bases in between. Looked up from germline, CDR1 is SGHTA and CDR2 is FQGNSA. In DNA, the CDR3 is TGTGCCAGCAGCCCGGGGGGCTGGACAGATACGCAGTATTTT. Translating gives CASSPGGWTDTQYF. Full variable domain (remainder filled in from reference TRBV7-2 and TRBJ2-3): GAGVSQSPSNKVTEKGKDVELRCDPISGHTALYWYRQSLGQGLEFLIYFQGNSAPDKSGLPSDRFSAERTGGSVSTLTIQRTQQEDSAVYLCASSPGGWTDTQYFGPGTRLTVL.

This chain connects TRBV6-5 to TRBJ1-3; D not certain. Germline V CDR1 and CDR2: MNHEY, SVGAGI. The CDR3 spans 18 residues. V shed 0 bases and J shed 3 bases, with 18 bases lying between them. CDR3 amino acids: CASSYSISPRTLGNTIYF. The CDR3 DNA follows: TGTGCCAGCAGTTACTCGATATCCCCGAGGACCCTTGGAAACACCATATATTTT.

This clonotype was observed a few times. The chain uses TRBV5-1 and TRBJ2-4, with D unclear. This CDR3 is built from 10 residues. V was clipped by 3 bases and J by 7 bases, with 2 bases between them. The germline V gene encodes CDR1 SGHRS and CDR2 YFSETQ. DNA of the CDR3: TGCGCCAGCAGCTGGAACATTCAGTACTTC. It specifies CASSWNIQYF.

The rearrangement links TRBV7-2 to TRBJ1-2, with D possibly being TRBD1 (5 bases). The CDR3 is 14 amino acids. The V end lost 4 bases, the J end lost 5 bases, and 14 bases lay between the germline ends. Looked up from germline, CDR1 is SGHTA and CDR2 is FQGNSA. CDR3 sequence: CASSSPGGTYGYTF. The CDR3 DNA reads TGTGCCAGCAGCTCCCCGGGCGGGACTTATGGCTACACCTTC.

J is TRBJ1-3 and V is TRBV12-3 or TRBV12-4; no reliable D call. The length of the CDR3 is 18 residues. The V and J ends lost 10 bases and 1 base respectively, with 26 bases between them. In nucleotides, the CDR3 is TGTGCCACCCAGCAACTAGTAGGACGGATGATTTCTGGAAACACCATATATTTT. It yields the protein CATQQLVGRMISGNTIYF.

The rearrangement uses TRBV20-1 and TRBJ2-3; TRBD2 matches at 15 bases. Germline loops: CDR1 DFQATT, CDR2 SNEGSKA (reference sequence). The CDR3 totals 16 residues. Trimming removed 5 bases from V and 6 bases from J; junction bases left unmatched: 9. The CDR3, as DNA: TGCAGTGCTGACCCCGGGACTAGCGGGGGGACGGATACGCAGTATTTT. This codes for CSADPGTSGGTDTQYF.

The chain joins TRBV11-2 to TRBJ1-1; D perhaps matches TRBD1 (6 bases). The CDR3 contains 14 residues. Germline lookup yields CDR1 SGHAT and CDR2 FQNNGV. Trimming took off 1 base at V and 7 bases at J, with 13 bases between the two ends. CDR3 protein: CASSLAGELGEAFF. CDR3 nucleotides: TGTGCCAGCAGCTTAGCAGGGGAATTAGGTGAAGCTTTCTTT.

This clonotype was detected only a few times. The chain uses TRBV5-1 and TRBJ2-7, with D hard to call. In germline, CDR1 is SGHRS, CDR2 YFSETQ. The length of the CDR3 is 14 residues. V gave up 4 bases and J gave up 0 bases, with 11 bases separating them. The CDR3 protein is CASSRPGGSYEQYF. For the CDR3, the DNA is TGCGCCAGCAGCCGCCCGGGCGGCTCCTACGAGCAGTACTTC.

The chain has TRBV6-2 or TRBV6-3 and TRBJ2-7; no clear D gene. Trimming removed 0 bases at V and 2 bases at J, with 11 bases between. Germline V gene sequence: CDR1 MNHEY, CDR2 SVGEGT. CDR3 size: 15 residues. In DNA, the CDR3 is TGTGCCAGCAGTTACTCAGGCCGAGCGCCCTACGAGCAGTACGTC. Protein: CASSYSGRAPYEQYV.

The sample holds a few counts of this clonotype. The chain carries TRBV5-1 and TRBJ1-1; 9 bases agree with TRBD1. CDR3 size: 15 residues. CDR1 is SGHRS and CDR2 is YFSETQ in the germline V gene. V was pared by 4 bases and J by 5 bases, with 9 bases of the junction left unmatched. The CDR3 loop is CASSPRTGDMTEAFF. The CDR3 coding sequence is TGCGCCAGCAGCCCCAGGACAGGGGATATGACTGAAGCTTTCTTT.

This chain joins TRBV5-1 and TRBJ2-3; 7 positions match TRBD1. CDR3 length equals 15 residues. The trim removed 3 bases at V and 2 bases at J, leaving 6 bases unmatched. CDR1 and CDR2 (germline): SGHRS, YFSETQ. The CDR3 coding sequence is TGCGCCAGCAGCTATACCGGGACAGTCACAGATACGCAGTATTTT. This codes for CASSYTGTVTDTQYF.

The table lists this clonotype with a few counts. The chain has TRBV24-1 and TRBJ1-2, with D possibly being TRBD1 (5 bases). The CDR3 is 14 residues long. Germline-derived CDR1 and CDR2 are KGHDR and SFDVKD. The ends were cut back, 3 bases at V and 3 bases at J, with 10 bases in the middle. The CDR3 DNA reads as TGTGCCACCAGTGATCTCGGGGCTGACTATGGCTACACCTTC. It specifies CATSDLGADYGYTF.

This clonotype was recorded a few times. The V gene is TRBV11-2, the J gene TRBJ1-1, with D maybe TRBD1 (5 bases). CDR1 SGHAT and CDR2 FQNNGV come from the germline V gene. V was cut by 6 bases and J by 11 bases, with 28 bases left in between. The CDR3 has 16 amino acids. CDR3 sequence reads: CASRPLVGGRGPTAFF. CDR3 DNA: TGTGCCAGCAGGCCCCTGGTCGGGGGTCGAGGACCTACGGCTTTCTTT.

The chain carries TRBV5-1 and TRBJ2-3; D is uncertain. Per the germline V gene, CDR1 is SGHRS and CDR2 is YFSETQ. This CDR3 contains 13 residues. V shed 4 bases and J shed 6 bases, with 12 bases lying between them. The CDR3 nucleotides are TGCGCCAGCAGCCCGGAGTTGTGGGATACGCAGTATTTT. Residues: CASSPELWDTQYF.